Listed below are T cell receptor beta chains from one sample, sequenced in a study of spatial heterogeneity in lung cancer. Via MiXCR, TCRdb re-called the 5' RACE reads, giving one row per CDR3 protein. Altogether several thousand distinct CDR3 sequences are present, 12% being singletons, with the ten largest covering 9.5% to 11%. Sequencing was performed on lung tumor tissue, taken at surgery. These TCRs come from a male donor with early-stage non-small cell lung cancer. Each CDR3 is given with its conserved first and last residue. The order of the fields is clone size, D gene, V gene, J gene, CDR3 protein, CDR3 DNA. A D gene is named only where the DNA matches it firmly. The size entry is marked missing in some rows and otherwise reads once, few, many or a size class.

>medium-sized|TRBD2|TRBV5-1|TRBJ2-1
CASSLPAGYNEQFF
TGCGCCAGCAGCTTGCCAGCGGGGTACAATGAGCAGTTCTTC
>medium-sized|TRBD2|TRBV6-5|TRBJ2-7
CASSYGLAGEFSYEQYF
TGTGCCAGCAGCTATGGACTAGCGGGAGAGTTCTCGTACGAGCAGTACTTC
>medium-sized|TRBD1|TRBV20-1|TRBJ2-3
CSRSTGAPDTQYF
TGCAGTCGATCGACAGGGGCTCCAGATACGCAGTATTTT
>few|.|TRBV14|TRBJ2-5
CASSQGAGARTQYF
TGTGCCAGCAGCCAAGGGGCAGGGGCTAGGACCCAGTACTTC
>medium-sized|.|TRBV5-6|TRBJ2-5
CASSEYQETQYF
TGTGCCAGCAGCGAGTACCAAGAGACCCAGTACTTC
>many|TRBD2|TRBV2|TRBJ2-2
CASSVLGLAGVLAGELFF
TGTGCCAGCAGTGTATTGGGACTAGCGGGAGTACTAGCCGGGGAGCTGTTTTTT
>medium-sized|TRBD1|TRBV4-1|TRBJ2-1
CASSRQGEYNEQFF
TGCGCCAGCAGCCGACAGGGGGAATACAATGAGCAGTTCTTC
>few|TRBD1|TRBV10-1|TRBJ1-5
CASTGQGAQPQHF
TGCGCCAGCACCGGACAGGGGGCACAGCCCCAGCATTTT
>medium-sized|.|TRBV10-3|TRBJ2-1
CAISVASAEQFF
TGTGCCATCAGTGTGGCTAGCGCTGAGCAGTTCTTC
>many|.|TRBV4-1|TRBJ1-1
CASSQSVTRGYTEAFF
TGCGCCAGCAGCCAAAGCGTTACGAGGGGATATACTGAAGCTTTCTTT
>many|.|TRBV5-1|TRBJ2-7
CASSLLQSSYEQYF
TGCGCCAGCAGCTTGTTGCAGAGCTCCTACGAGCAGTACTTC
>many|.|TRBV5-6|TRBJ2-2
CASSLFGLTGELFF
TGTGCCAGCAGCTTGTTCGGCCTCACCGGGGAGCTGTTTTTT
>many|TRBD2|TRBV5-1|TRBJ2-7
CASSLILAGSYEQYF
TGCGCCAGCAGCTTGATTCTAGCGGGATCCTACGAGCAGTACTTC
>many|TRBD1|TRBV3-1|TRBJ1-1
CASSPATPDRANTEAFF
TGTGCCAGCAGCCCAGCGACACCCGACAGGGCCAACACTGAAGCTTTCTTT
>many|.|TRBV12-3/TRBV12-4|TRBJ2-6
CASLSGANVLTF
TGTGCCAGCCTCTCTGGGGCCAACGTCCTGACTTTC
>many|.|TRBV30|TRBJ2-6
CAWEAGANVLTF
TGTGCCTGGGAAGCTGGGGCCAACGTCCTGACTTTC
>medium-sized|.|TRBV4-1|TRBJ2-7
CASSAVGTGAYEQYF
TGCGCCAGCAGTGCGGTCGGGACGGGAGCCTACGAGCAGTACTTC
>many|.|TRBV9|TRBJ1-2
CASSERANYGYTF
TGTGCCAGCAGCGAAAGGGCTAACTATGGCTACACCTTC
>many|.|TRBV12-3/TRBV12-4|TRBJ2-1
CASTFADGTSYNEQFF
TGTGCCAGCACCTTTGCCGACGGTACCTCCTACAATGAGCAGTTCTTC
>.|.|TRBV11-3|TRBJ2-7
CASSSRDWGSYEQYF
TGTGCCAGCAGCTCCCGGGACTGGGGCTCCTACGAGCAGTACTTC
>medium-sized|TRBD2|TRBV6-1|TRBJ2-7
CASSLAGGSSYEQYF
TGTGCCAGCAGTTTAGCGGGAGGGAGCTCCTACGAGCAGTACTTC
>many|.|TRBV5-1|TRBJ1-1
CASSTGTFEGTEAFF
TGCGCCAGCAGCACTGGGACTTTCGAGGGCACTGAAGCTTTCTTT
>many|.|TRBV5-1|TRBJ2-5
CASSLVSTQETQYF
TGCGCCAGCAGCTTGGTGAGCACCCAAGAGACCCAGTACTTC
>many|.|TRBV28|TRBJ2-1
CASSSVAESPANEQFF
TGTGCCAGCAGTTCTGTAGCGGAGTCTCCTGCTAATGAGCAGTTCTTC
>medium-sized|TRBD2|TRBV5-1|TRBJ2-1
CASAPSLAGLNNEQFF
TGCGCCAGCGCCCCCTCCCTAGCGGGCCTGAACAATGAGCAGTTCTTC
>medium-sized|.|TRBV4-2|TRBJ2-1
CASSQVRGGATYNEQFF
TGTGCCAGCAGCCAAGTGCGTGGCGGGGCCACCTACAATGAGCAGTTCTTC
>many|TRBD2|TRBV6-1|TRBJ2-1
CASSASSGSIWGEQFF
TGTGCCAGCAGCGCCTCTAGCGGGAGCATTTGGGGTGAGCAGTTCTTC
>.|TRBD2|TRBV5-6|TRBJ2-1
CASSSGLAEGEQIF
TGTGCCAGCAGCTCAGGACTAGCGGAGGGTGAGCAGATCTTC
>large|TRBD2|TRBV13|TRBJ2-1
CASSAKGLPEQFF
TGTGCCAGCAGCGCAAAGGGACTACCTGAGCAGTTCTTC
>many|.|TRBV14|TRBJ2-7
CASSFLLGPHGEQYF
TGTGCCAGCAGTTTCCTCCTAGGGCCCCACGGCGAGCAGTACTTC
>.|TRBD1|TRBV20-1|TRBJ1-5
CSAPLLDRAGQPQHF
TGCAGTGCTCCCCTCCTGGACAGGGCGGGTCAGCCCCAGCATTTT
>many|TRBD2|TRBV3-1|TRBJ2-7
CASSQGGRREGREQYF
TGTGCCAGCAGCCAAGGAGGGAGACGGGAGGGAAGGGAGCAGTACTTC
>many|TRBD2|TRBV20-1|TRBJ2-1
CSASSAGTRGHNEQFF
TGCAGTGCTAGCTCCGCAGGGACTAGAGGACATAATGAGCAGTTCTTC
>many|TRBD1|TRBV18|TRBJ1-4
CASSPQQGRSNEKLFF
TGTGCCAGCTCACCACAACAGGGGAGGTCTAATGAAAAACTGTTTTTT
>.|TRBD1|TRBV10-3|TRBJ2-7
CAISGARQGEQYF
TGTGCCATCAGTGGGGCCCGACAGGGCGAGCAGTACTTC
>many|.|TRBV7-2|TRBJ2-7
CASSLVSGSYEQYF
TGTGCCAGCAGCTTAGTTAGCGGTTCCTACGAGCAGTACTTC
>many|.|TRBV3-1|TRBJ1-1
CASSLPGVAEAFF
TGTGCCAGCAGCCTGCCGGGAGTCGCTGAAGCTTTCTTT
>many|TRBD2|TRBV30|TRBJ2-3
CAWSVERSGGSTDTQYF
TGTGCCTGGAGTGTAGAGCGGTCGGGAGGAAGCACAGATACGCAGTATTTT
>many|.|TRBV10-3|TRBJ2-2
CAIQRDTGELFF
TGTGCCATCCAGCGGGACACCGGGGAGCTGTTTTTT
>.|TRBD2|TRBV20-1|TRBJ2-1
CSARSQRSSRLAGDEQFF
TGCAGTGCTAGATCTCAGCGAAGCTCCAGACTAGCGGGAGATGAGCAGTTCTTC
>many|.|TRBV20-1|TRBJ2-7
CSARDHTISYEQYF
TGCAGTGCTAGAGATCATACGATCTCCTACGAGCAGTACTTC
>many|.|TRBV7-6|TRBJ2-1
CASSLRVDNEQFF
TGTGCCAGCAGCTTACGGGTTGACAATGAGCAGTTCTTC
>.|.|TRBV6-5|TRBJ1-5
CASSYSRGGNQPQHF
TGTGCCAGCAGTTACTCCAGGGGAGGCAATCAGCCCCAGCATTTT
>many|TRBD2|TRBV4-3|TRBJ2-1
CASRQLASGENEQFF
TGCGCCAGCAGACAACTGGCTAGCGGGGAAAATGAGCAGTTCTTC
>.|.|TRBV7-6|TRBJ2-3
CASSLAGGDTQYF
TGTGCCAGCAGCTTAGCGGGAGGAGATACGCAGTATTTT
>many|.|TRBV29-1|TRBJ2-1
CSVGRGSYNEQFF
TGCAGCGTTGGCAGGGGCTCTTACAATGAGCAGTTCTTC
>many|TRBD2|TRBV7-9|TRBJ2-5
CASSFIAGETQYF
TGTGCCAGCAGCTTCATAGCGGGAGAGACCCAGTACTTC
>many|.|TRBV9|TRBJ2-7
CASSSNPSGATAYEQYF
TGTGCCAGCAGCTCCAATCCCTCTGGGGCAACCGCCTACGAGCAGTACTTC
>many|TRBD1|TRBV6-2/TRBV6-3|TRBJ1-4
CASSNHRGRWEKLFF
TGTGCCAGCAGTAATCACAGGGGGCGTTGGGAAAAACTGTTTTTT
>many|.|TRBV19|TRBJ1-1
CASSGTLNTEAFF
TGTGCCAGTTCCGGGACACTTAACACTGAAGCTTTCTTT
>.|TRBD1|TRBV20-1|TRBJ2-7
CSANRQGAYEQYF
TGCAGTGCTAACAGACAGGGGGCCTACGAGCAGTACTTC
>large|TRBD2|TRBV20-1|TRBJ2-5
CSARVTGGGETQYF
TGCAGTGCTAGAGTGACGGGAGGTGGGGAGACCCAGTACTTC
>medium-sized|.|TRBV29-1|TRBJ2-2
CSVEVRGRGTYTGELFF
TGCAGCGTTGAAGTAAGGGGTCGGGGCACCTACACCGGGGAGCTGTTTTTT
>.|.|TRBV5-1|TRBJ2-7
CASSLGGTYEQYF
TGCGCCAGCAGCTTGGGCGGGACCTACGAGCAGTACTTC
>medium-sized|TRBD1|TRBV6-6|TRBJ1-3
CASSLMGQGANGNTIYF
TGTGCCAGCAGTCTTATGGGACAGGGGGCAAATGGAAACACCATATATTTT
>many|.|TRBV7-8|TRBJ2-7
CASKSGGRSEQYF
TGTGCCAGTAAGAGTGGAGGACGGAGCGAGCAGTACTTC
>medium-sized|TRBD2|TRBV29-1|TRBJ2-5
CSVGLAETQYF
TGCAGCGTTGGACTAGCGGAGACCCAGTACTTC
>many|TRBD2|TRBV20-1|TRBJ2-7
CSAPELAGQYEQYF
TGCAGTGCTCCCGAACTAGCGGGCCAGTACGAGCAGTACTTC
>many|.|TRBV24-1|TRBJ1-2
CATSDNRHPSNGYTF
TGTGCCACCAGTGATAACAGACACCCTTCGAATGGCTACACCTTC
>large|.|TRBV12-3/TRBV12-4|TRBJ1-1
CASRVGGYTEAFF
TGTGCCAGCAGGGTCGGGGGGTACACTGAAGCTTTCTTT